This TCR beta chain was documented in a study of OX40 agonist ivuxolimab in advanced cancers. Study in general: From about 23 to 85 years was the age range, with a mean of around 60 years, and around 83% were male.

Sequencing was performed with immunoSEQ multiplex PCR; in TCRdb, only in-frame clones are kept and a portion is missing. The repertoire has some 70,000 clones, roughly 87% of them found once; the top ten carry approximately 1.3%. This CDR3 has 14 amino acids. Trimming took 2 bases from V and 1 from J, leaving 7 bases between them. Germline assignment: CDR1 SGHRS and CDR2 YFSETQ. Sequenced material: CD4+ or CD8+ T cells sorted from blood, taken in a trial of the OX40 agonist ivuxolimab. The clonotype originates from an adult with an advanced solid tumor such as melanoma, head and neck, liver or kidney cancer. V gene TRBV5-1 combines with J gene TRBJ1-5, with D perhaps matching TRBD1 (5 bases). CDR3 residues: CASSFGGSNQPQHF. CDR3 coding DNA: TGCGCCAGCAGCTTCGGGGGGAGCAATCAGCCCCAGCATTTT.